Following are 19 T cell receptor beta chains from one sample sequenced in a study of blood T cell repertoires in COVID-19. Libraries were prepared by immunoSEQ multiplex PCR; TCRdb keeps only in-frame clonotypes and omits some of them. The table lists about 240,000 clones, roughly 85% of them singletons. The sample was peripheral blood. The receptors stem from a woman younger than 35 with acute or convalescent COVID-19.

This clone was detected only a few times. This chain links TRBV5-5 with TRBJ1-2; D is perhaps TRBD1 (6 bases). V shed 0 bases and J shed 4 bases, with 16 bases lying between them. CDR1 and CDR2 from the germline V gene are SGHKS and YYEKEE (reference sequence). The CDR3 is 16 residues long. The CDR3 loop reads CASSLVVSGDPYGYTF. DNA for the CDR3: TGTGCCAGCAGCTTGGTTGTATCAGGGGATCCCTATGGCTACACCTTC.

DNA for the CDR3: TGTGCCAGCAGCGCCTTTAGCGGGAGCGGTTATAGAGACAATGAGCAGTTCTTC. Amino acid sequence: CASSAFSGSGYRDNEQFF. The rearrangement joins TRBV9 to TRBJ2-1, with 9 bases fitting TRBD2. In germline, CDR1 is SGDLS, CDR2 YYNGEE. The CDR3 consists of 18 residues. Losses at the gene ends were 3 bases for V and 5 bases for J; bases not matched to a gene: 15.

The CDR3 DNA sequence: TGTGCCAGCAGCTCGAGACTAGCGGGAGATCCGCCGACAGATACGCAGTATTTT. Its protein is CASSSRLAGDPPTDTQYF. The chain is built from TRBV5-5 and TRBJ2-3; 12 bases align to TRBD2. J was trimmed by 3 bases and V by 3 bases; bases with no gene match: 11. This CDR3 is built from 18 residues. Germline lookup yields CDR1 SGHKS and CDR2 YYEKEE (reference sequence).

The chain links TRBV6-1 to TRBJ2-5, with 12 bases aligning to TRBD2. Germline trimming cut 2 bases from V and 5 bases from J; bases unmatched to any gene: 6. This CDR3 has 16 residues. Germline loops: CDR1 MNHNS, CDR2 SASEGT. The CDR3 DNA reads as TGTGCCAGCAGTGAACTAGCGGGAGGGGCTGGGGAGACCCAGTACTTC. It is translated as CASSELAGGAGETQYF.

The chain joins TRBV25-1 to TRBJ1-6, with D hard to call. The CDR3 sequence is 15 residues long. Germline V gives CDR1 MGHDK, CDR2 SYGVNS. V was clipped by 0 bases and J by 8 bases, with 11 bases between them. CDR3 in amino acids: CASSEYGVGDSPLHF. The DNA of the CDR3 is TGTGCCAGCAGTGAATACGGGGTCGGGGATTCACCCCTCCACTTT.

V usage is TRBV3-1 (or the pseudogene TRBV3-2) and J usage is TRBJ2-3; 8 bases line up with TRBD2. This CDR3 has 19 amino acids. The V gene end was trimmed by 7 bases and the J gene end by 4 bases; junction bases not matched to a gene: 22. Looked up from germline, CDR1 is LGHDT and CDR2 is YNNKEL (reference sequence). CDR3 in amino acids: CASTPVAGMNRAVPDTQYF. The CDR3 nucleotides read TGTGCCAGCACCCCAGTAGCGGGGATGAACAGAGCTGTCCCAGATACGCAGTATTTT.

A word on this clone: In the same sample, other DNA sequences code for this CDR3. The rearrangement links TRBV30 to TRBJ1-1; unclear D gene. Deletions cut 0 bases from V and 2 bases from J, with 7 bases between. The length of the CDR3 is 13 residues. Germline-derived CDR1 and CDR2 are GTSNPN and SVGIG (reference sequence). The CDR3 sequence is CAWSVGGNTEAFF. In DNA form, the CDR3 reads TGTGCCTGGAGTGTCGGAGGAAACACTGAAGCTTTCTTT. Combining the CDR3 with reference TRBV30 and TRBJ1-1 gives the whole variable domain SQTIHQWPATLVQPVGSPLSLECTVEGTSNPNLYWYRQAAGRGLQLLFYSVGIGQISSEVPQNLSASRPQDRQFILSSKKLLLSDSGFYLCAWSVGGNTEAFFGQGTRLTVV.

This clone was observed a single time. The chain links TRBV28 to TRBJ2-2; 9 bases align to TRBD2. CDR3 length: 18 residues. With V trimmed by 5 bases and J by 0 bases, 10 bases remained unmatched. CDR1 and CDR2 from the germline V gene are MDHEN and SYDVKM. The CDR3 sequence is CASSPRGSGSANTGELFF. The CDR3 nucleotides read TGTGCCAGCAGTCCCCGGGGTAGCGGGAGCGCGAACACCGGGGAGCTGTTTTTT.

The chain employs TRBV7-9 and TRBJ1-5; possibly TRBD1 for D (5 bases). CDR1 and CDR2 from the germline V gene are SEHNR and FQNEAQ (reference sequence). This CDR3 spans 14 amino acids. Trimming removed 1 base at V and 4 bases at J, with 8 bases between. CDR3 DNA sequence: TGTGCCAGCAGCTTAGGGCCAGGGAATCAGCCCCAGCATTTT. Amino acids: CASSLGPGNQPQHF.

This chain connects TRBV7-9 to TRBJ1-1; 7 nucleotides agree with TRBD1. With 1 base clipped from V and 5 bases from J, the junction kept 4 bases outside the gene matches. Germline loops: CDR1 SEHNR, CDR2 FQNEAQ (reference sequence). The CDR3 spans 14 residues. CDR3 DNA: TGTGCCAGCAGCTTAGAGGGGGCTGGAACTGAAGCTTTCTTT. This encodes CASSLEGAGTEAFF.

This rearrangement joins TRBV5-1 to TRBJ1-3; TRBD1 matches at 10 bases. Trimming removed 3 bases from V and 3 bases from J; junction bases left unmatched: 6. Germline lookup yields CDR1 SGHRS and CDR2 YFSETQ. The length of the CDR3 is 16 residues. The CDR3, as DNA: TGCGCCAGCAGCTCACGACAGGGGGCATTTGGAAACACCATATATTTT. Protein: CASSSRQGAFGNTIYF.

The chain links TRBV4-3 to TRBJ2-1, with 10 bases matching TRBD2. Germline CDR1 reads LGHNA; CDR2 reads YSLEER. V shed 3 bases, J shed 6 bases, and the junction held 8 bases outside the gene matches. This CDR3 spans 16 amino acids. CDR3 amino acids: CASSHPTSGVFNEQFF. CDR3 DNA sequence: TGCGCCAGCAGCCACCCTACTAGCGGGGTTTTCAATGAGCAGTTCTTC.

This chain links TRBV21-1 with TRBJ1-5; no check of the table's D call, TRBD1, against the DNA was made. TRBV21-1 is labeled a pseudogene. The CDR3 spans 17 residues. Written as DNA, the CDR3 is TGTGCCAGCAGCACCCCCTTAGACAGTGATAGCAATCAGCCCCAGCATTTT. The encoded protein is CASSTPLDSDSNQPQHF.

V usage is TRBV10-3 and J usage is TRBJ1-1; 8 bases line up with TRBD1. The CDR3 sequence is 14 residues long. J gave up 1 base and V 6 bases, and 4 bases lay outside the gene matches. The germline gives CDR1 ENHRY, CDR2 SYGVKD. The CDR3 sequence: CAIRDRAQNTEAFF. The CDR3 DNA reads TGTGCCATCAGGGACAGGGCCCAGAACACTGAAGCTTTCTTT.

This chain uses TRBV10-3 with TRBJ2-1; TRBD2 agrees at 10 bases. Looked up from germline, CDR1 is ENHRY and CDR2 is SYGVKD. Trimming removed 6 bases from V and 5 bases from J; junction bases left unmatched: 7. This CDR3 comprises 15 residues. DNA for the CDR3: TGTGCCATCAGGGACAGCGGGAGGGCCGACAATGAGCAGTTCTTC. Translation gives CAIRDSGRADNEQFF.

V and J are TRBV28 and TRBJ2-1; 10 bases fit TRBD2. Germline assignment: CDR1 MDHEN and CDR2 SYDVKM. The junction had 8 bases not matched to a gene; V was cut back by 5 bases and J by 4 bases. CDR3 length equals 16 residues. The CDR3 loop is CASSLTPGLAYNEQFF. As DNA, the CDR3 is TGTGCCAGCAGTCTAACCCCGGGACTAGCGTACAATGAGCAGTTCTTC. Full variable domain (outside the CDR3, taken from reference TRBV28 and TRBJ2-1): DVKVTQSSRYLVKRTGEKVFLECVQDMDHENMFWYRQDPGLGLRLIYFSYDVKMKEKGDIPEGYSVSREKKERFSLILESASTNQTSMYLCASSLTPGLAYNEQFFGPGTRLTVL.

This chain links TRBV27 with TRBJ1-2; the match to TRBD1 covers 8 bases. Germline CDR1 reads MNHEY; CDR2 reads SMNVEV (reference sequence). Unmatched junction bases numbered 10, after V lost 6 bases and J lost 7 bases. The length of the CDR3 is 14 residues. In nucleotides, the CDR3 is TGTGCCAGCAGCAGAGGACAGACAGGGGTTGGCTACACCTTC. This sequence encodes CASSRGQTGVGYTF.

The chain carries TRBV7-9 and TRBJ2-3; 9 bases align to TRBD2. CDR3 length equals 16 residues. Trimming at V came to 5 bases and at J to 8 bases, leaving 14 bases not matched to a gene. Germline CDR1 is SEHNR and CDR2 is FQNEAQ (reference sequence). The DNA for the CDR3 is TGTGCCAGCAGCCCCACCCTAGCGGGACCAGGGGGTACGCAGTATTTT. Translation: CASSPTLAGPGGTQYF.

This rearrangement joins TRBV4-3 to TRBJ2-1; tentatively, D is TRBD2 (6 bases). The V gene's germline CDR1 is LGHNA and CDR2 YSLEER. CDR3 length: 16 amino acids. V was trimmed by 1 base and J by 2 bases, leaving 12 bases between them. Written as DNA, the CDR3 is TGCGCCAGCAGCCAAGGCCTAGCGTCTCCCTACAATGAGCAGTTCTTC. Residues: CASSQGLASPYNEQFF.